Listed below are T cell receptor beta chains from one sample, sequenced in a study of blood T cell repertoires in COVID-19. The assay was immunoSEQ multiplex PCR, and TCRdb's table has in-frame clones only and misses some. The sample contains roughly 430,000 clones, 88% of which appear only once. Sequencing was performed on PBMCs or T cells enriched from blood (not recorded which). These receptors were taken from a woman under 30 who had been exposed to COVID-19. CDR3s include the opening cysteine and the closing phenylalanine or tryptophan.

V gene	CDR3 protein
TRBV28	CASNPGQGASPLHF
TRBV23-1	CASPSGTGDPSSPLHF
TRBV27	CASRPGQGYEQYF
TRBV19	CASPPGYEAANQPQHF
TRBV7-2	CASRLYSGAYNEQFF
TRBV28	CASSLNTGDYGYTF
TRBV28	CASSAPGKQNYGYTF
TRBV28	CASSSERVAQYF
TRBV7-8	CASSLAGGRKGDGYTF
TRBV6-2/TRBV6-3	CASSTDRSNSPLHF
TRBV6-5	CASSYSNSILKGKLFF
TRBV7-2	CASRTGGGGPYNEQFF
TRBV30	CAWTVYNSPLHF
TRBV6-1	CASSEALSGRGETQYF
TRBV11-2	CASSLGGNTEAFF
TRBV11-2	CASSRGTDEQYF
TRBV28	CASSRPGYTNEKLFF
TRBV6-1	CASSEVWGLDAGANVLTF
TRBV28	CASSLSEREIGHEQFF
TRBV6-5	CASSYSAGIVNTEAFF
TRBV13	CASSLRSNQPQHF
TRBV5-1	CASSPDREETQYF
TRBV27	CASSLVGQETQYF
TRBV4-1	CASSQVNRDNQPQHF
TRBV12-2	CASRCNDRVAGELFF
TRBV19	CASLTGARSGELFF
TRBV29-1	CSADRGGTEAFF
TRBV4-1	CASSQQIRDYYNEQFF
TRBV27	CASSGTGYGYTF
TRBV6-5	CASSYSRPGSNQPQHF
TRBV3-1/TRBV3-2	CASSRNRVTGNTIYF
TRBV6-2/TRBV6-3	CASSRWGENQPQHF
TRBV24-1	CATSPRDRGSNEQYF
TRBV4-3	CASSHWGLTSPLHF
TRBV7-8	CASSRGTGTIQETQYF
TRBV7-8	CASSTRLANSYEQYF
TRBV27	CASSSGTRYYEQYF
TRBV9	CASSGRITDTQYF
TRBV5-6	CASSIGIGRSGELFF
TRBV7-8	CASSLVPSGAISYNEQFF